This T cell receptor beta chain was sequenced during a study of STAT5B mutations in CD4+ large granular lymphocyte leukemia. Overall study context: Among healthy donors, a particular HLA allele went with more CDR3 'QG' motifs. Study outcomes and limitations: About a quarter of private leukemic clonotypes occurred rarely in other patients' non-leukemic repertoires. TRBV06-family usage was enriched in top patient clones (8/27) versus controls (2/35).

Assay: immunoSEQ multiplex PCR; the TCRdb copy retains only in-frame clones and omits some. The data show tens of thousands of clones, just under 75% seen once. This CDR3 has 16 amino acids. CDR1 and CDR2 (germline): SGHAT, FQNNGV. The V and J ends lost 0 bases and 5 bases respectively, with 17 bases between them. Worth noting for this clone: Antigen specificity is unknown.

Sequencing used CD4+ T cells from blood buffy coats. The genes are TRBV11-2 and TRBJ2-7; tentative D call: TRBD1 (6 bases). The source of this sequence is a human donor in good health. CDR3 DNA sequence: TGTGCCAGCAGCTTAGACCTTGGGCAGGGGAAGGACGAGCAGTACGTC. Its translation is CASSLDLGQGKDEQYV.